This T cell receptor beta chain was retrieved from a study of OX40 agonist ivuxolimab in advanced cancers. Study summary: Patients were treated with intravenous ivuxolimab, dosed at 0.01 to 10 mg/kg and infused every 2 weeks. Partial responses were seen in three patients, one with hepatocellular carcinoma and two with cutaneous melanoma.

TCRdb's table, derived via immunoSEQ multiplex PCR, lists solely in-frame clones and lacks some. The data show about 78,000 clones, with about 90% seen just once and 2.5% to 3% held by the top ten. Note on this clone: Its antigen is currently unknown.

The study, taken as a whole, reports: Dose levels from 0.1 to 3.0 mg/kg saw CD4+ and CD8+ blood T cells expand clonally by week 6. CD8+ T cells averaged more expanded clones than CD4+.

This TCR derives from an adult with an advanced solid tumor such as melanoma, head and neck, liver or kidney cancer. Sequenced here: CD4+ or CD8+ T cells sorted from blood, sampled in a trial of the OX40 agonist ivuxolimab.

CDR3 amino acids: CASSVNSYEQYF. The CDR3 nucleotides are TGTGCCAGCAGTGTTAACTCCTACGAGCAGTACTTC. This sequence joins TRBV2 and TRBJ2-7; D call uncertain. The CDR3 has 12 amino acids. Between the trimmed V and J ends, which lost 4 bases and 0 bases, there was a span of 4 bases. Germline CDR1 is SNHLY and CDR2 is FYNNEI.